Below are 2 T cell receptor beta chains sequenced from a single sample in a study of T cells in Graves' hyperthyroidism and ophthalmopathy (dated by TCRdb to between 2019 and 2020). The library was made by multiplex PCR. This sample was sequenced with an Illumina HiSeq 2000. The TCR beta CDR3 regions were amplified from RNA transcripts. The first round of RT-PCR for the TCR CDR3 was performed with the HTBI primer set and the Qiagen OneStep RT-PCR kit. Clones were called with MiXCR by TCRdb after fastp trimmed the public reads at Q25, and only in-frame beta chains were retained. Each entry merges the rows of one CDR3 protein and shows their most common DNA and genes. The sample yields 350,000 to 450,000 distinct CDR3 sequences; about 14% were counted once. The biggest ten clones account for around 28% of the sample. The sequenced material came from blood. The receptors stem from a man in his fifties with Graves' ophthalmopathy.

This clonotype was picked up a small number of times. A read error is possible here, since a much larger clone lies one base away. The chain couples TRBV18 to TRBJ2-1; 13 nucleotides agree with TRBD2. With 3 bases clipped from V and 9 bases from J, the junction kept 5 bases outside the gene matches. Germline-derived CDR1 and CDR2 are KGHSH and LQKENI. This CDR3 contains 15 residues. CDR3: CASSPGTSGTSEQFF. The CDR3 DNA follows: TGTGCCAGCTCACCCGGGACTAGCGGGACTAGTGAGCAGTTCTTC.

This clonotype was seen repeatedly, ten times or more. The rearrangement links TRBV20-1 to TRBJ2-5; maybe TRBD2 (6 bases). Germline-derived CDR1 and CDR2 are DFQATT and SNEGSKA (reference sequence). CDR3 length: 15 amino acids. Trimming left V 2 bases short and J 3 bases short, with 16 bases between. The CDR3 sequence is CSARRQWGVEETQYF. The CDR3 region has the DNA TGCAGTGCTAGAAGACAGTGGGGGGTCGAAGAGACCCAGTACTTC.